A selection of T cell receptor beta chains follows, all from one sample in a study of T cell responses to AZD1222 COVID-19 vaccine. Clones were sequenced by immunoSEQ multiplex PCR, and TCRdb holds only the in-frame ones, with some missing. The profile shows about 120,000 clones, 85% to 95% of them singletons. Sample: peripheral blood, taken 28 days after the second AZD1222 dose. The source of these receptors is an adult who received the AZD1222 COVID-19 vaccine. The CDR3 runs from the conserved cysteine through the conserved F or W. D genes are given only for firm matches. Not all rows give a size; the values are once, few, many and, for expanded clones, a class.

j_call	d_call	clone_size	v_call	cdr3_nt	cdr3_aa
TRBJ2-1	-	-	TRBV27	TGTGCCAGCAGGACGGCAGCGGAGAACTACAATGAGCAGTTCTTC	CASRTAAENYNEQFF
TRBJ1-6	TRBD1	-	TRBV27	TGTGCCAGCAGTGAGGGGGCATCCTATAATTCACCCCTCCACTTT	CASSEGASYNSPLHF
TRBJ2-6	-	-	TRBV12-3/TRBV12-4	TGTGCCAGCAGGGAAAGTGGGGCCAACGTCCTGACTTTC	CASRESGANVLTF
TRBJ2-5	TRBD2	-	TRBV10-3	TGTGCCATCAGTTCGCTAGCGGGGGGGCTTGAGACCCAGTACTTC	CAISSLAGGLETQYF
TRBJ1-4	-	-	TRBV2	TGTGCCAGCAGTGAATCTCCGGGCGGGAAACTGTTTTTT	CASSESPGGKLFF
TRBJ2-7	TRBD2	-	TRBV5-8	TGTGCCAGCCGCGGGGGATCCTACGAGCAGTACTTC	CASRGGSYEQYF
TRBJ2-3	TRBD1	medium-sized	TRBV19	TGTGCCAGTAGCTCACAGGGGTTGGGTACCGATACGCAGTATTTT	CASSSQGLGTDTQYF
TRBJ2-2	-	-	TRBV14	TGTGCCAGCAGCCAAGCCCTCGGCGGGGAGCTGTTTTTT	CASSQALGGELFF
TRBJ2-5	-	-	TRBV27	TGTGCCAGCGGCCCCTCTGAGACCCAGTACTTC	CASGPSETQYF
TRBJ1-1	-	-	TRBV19	TGTGCCAGTAGTATGTTGAGGACTGAAGCTTTCTTT	CASSMLRTEAFF
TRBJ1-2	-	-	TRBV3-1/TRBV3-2	TGTGCCAGCAGCCAAGATACAGGAATCTCTTCGGATGGCTACACCTTC	CASSQDTGISSDGYTF
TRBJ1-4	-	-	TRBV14	TGTGCCAGCAGCCAAGATTATTATTCGGACCGCCCTAATGAAAAACTGTTTTTT	CASSQDYYSDRPNEKLFF
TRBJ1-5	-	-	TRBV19	-	CASSIVKWGQGTTAPAF
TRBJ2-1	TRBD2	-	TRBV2	TGTGCCAGCAATGGCGGGAGATACAATGAGCAGTTCTTC	CASNGGRYNEQFF
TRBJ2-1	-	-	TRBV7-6	TGTGCCAGCAGCTTATCGATAGCCGCCAATGAGCAGTTCTTC	CASSLSIAANEQFF
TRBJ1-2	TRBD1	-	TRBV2	TGTGCCAGCAGTGAAGATCGGACAGGGGCGAACTATGGCTACACCTTC	CASSEDRTGANYGYTF
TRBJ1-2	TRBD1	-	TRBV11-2	TGTGCCAGCAGCCCTGACAGGGGAGTTGGTGGCTACACCTTC	CASSPDRGVGGYTF
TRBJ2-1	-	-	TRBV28	TGTGCTACTGGGTTGTCCTACAATGAGCAGTTCTTC	CATGLSYNEQFF
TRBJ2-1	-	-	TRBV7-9	TGTGCCAGCAGCTCACAGTCCGGGACATCGAGAGAGTTCTTC	CASSSQSGTSREFF
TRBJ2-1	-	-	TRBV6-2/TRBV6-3	TGTGCCAGCAGTTCAATCCCCCTAATGGGCCTGTACAATGAGCAGTTCTTC	CASSSIPLMGLYNEQFF
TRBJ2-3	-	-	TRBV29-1	TGCAGCGGTGGGACTAGCACAGATACGCAGTATTTT	CSGGTSTDTQYF
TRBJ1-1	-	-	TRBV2	TGTGCCAGCAGCCCGGCTCCAACCAACACTGAAGCTTTCTTT	CASSPAPTNTEAFF
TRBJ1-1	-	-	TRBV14	TGTGCCAGCGGACAAAATTGGGACACTGAAGCTTTCTTT	CASGQNWDTEAFF
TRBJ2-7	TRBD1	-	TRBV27	TGTGCCAGCAGTCGGCCCGGGACAGGGTTCAATGGGCAGTACTTC	CASSRPGTGFNGQYF